A selection of T cell receptor beta chains follows, all from one sample in a study of blood T cell repertoires in COVID-19. Method: immunoSEQ multiplex PCR; TCRdb's copy keeps in-frame clones and lacks some. This table has some 150,000 clones, 80% to 90% appearing once. Material for sequencing was peripheral blood. The receptors derive from a woman aged 35 to 49 with acute or convalescent COVID-19. Both conserved end residues are part of each CDR3. D genes are given only for firm matches. Clone size is stated in some rows and not others, as once, few, many or a class when expanded.

j_call v_call clone_size d_call cdr3_aa cdr3_nt
TRBJ1-1 TRBV30 - - CAWSPGYMNTEAFF TGTGCCTGGAGTCCAGGGTATATGAACACTGAAGCTTTCTTT
TRBJ2-7 TRBV7-7 - - CASSLPPYFLYEQYF TGTGCTAGCAGCTTACCCCCCTATTTCTTATACGAGCAGTACTTC
TRBJ1-1 TRBV30 - - CAWKPLGQSNTEAFF TGTGCCTGGAAGCCCTTGGGGCAGAGTAACACTGAAGCTTTCTTT
TRBJ1-5 TRBV2 - TRBD1 CASSGTGYINQPQHF TGTGCCAGCAGTGGGACAGGGTATATCAATCAGCCCCAGCATTTT
TRBJ2-5 TRBV5-1 - TRBD2 CASSWTSGGSETQYF TGCGCCAGCAGCTGGACTAGTGGCGGGAGCGAGACCCAGTACTTC
TRBJ2-6 TRBV5-4 - - CASSLLGGAGANVLTF TGTGCCAGCAGCTTGTTGGGGGGGGCCGGGGCCAACGTCCTGACTTTC
TRBJ2-7 TRBV11-2 - - CASSFSRGYEQYF TGTGCCAGCAGCTTTTCACGGGGTTACGAGCAGTACTTC
TRBJ2-7 TRBV19 - - CASSIRYLSYEQYF TGTGCCAGTAGTATACGGTACCTGTCCTACGAGCAGTACTTC
TRBJ1-5 TRBV9 - - CASSPGGGPMPQHF TGTGCCAGCAGCCCTGGGGGGGGTCCCATGCCCCAGCATTTT
TRBJ2-7 TRBV5-1 - - CASSSGRERYF TGCGCCAGCAGCTCAGGGCGCGAAAGGTACTTC
TRBJ2-1 TRBV12-3/TRBV12-4 once - CASSPGNIGAQFF TGTGCCAGCAGCCCGGGCAATATAGGGGCGCAGTTCTTC